A single sample gave rise to the 31 T cell receptor beta chains below, sequenced in a study of shared clonotypes between healthy human individuals. Generated by immunoSEQ multiplex PCR, the TCRdb table keeps only in-frame clones and is missing some. The table includes 1,500,000 or so clones, approximately 98.5% detected once. What was sequenced was naive CD4+ T cells sorted from blood. Noted subset: CD45RA+ positively selected. All receptors derive from a man aged 25 to 40 in good health.

V and J are TRBV4-3 and TRBJ2-1; TRBD1 aligns across 7 bases. With 1 base clipped from V and 7 bases from J, the junction kept 7 bases outside the gene matches. This CDR3 comprises 15 residues. Germline V gives CDR1 LGHNA, CDR2 YSLEER. The CDR3 is CASSQGQGRLNEQFF. The DNA for the CDR3 is TGCGCCAGCAGCCAAGGACAGGGTCGTTTGAATGAGCAGTTCTTC.

This clone was seen only once. The rearrangement joins TRBV5-1 to TRBJ1-1, with TRBD1 matching 7 bases. V lost 4 bases to trimming and J lost 2 bases; unmatched junction nucleotides: 8. From germline, CDR1 is SGHRS and CDR2 YFSETQ. The CDR3 length is 15 residues. CDR3 bases: TGCGCCAGCAGCGTATACAGGGGTACAAACACTGAAGCTTTCTTT. Encoded protein: CASSVYRGTNTEAFF.

This chain uses TRBV9 with TRBJ1-1; the match to TRBD1 covers 7 bases. V shed 5 bases and J 8 bases; nucleotides not matched to a gene: 6. The V gene's germline CDR1 is SGDLS and CDR2 YYNGEE. The CDR3 has 12 amino acids. Here the CDR3 reads CASSYRGGEAFF. In nucleotides, the CDR3 is TGTGCCAGCAGTTACAGGGGCGGGGAAGCTTTCTTT.

CDR3 sequence: CASSRQGSDGYTF. CDR3 nucleotides: TGTGCCAGCAGTCGACAGGGCTCGGATGGCTACACCTTC. The chain uses TRBV6-5 and TRBJ1-2; 7 bases are a match to TRBD1. V dropped 5 bases and J dropped 6; count of bases not matched to a gene: 6. The CDR3 is 13 residues long. Germline-derived CDR1 and CDR2 are MNHEY and SVGAGI.

The rearrangement joins TRBV29-1 to TRBJ2-1; 12 bases agree with TRBD2. This CDR3 comprises 13 residues. Germline V gene data show CDR1 as SQVTM and CDR2 as ANQGSEA. With 8 bases clipped from V and 10 bases from J, the junction kept 9 bases outside the gene matches. CDR3 protein: CSFRLAGAGEQFF. The CDR3 bases are TGCAGCTTCCGACTAGCGGGAGCGGGGGAGCAGTTCTTC.

The rearrangement uses TRBV5-8 and TRBJ2-2, with D unresolved. This CDR3 has 13 amino acids. Germline lookup yields CDR1 SGHTS and CDR2 YDEGEE. V gave up 1 base and J gave up 6 bases, with 7 bases separating them. The CDR3 nucleotides read TGTGCCAGCAGCTTGATAGCCCCCGGGGAGCTGTTTTTT. The encoded protein is CASSLIAPGELFF.

The chain is built from TRBV7-9 and TRBJ1-5; D remains ambiguous. The CDR3 loop spans 13 amino acids. The V end was cut by 1 base, the J end by 10 bases, with 11 bases between. Germline lookup yields CDR1 SEHNR and CDR2 FQNEAQ (reference sequence). CDR3 residues: CASSLEMGRPQHF. The CDR3 bases are TGTGCCAGCAGCTTAGAGATGGGTCGCCCCCAGCATTTT.

This rearrangement joins TRBV7-2 to TRBJ2-1; a weak D match, TRBD2 (5 bases). Germline V gene data show CDR1 as SGHTA and CDR2 as FQGNSA. The V end lost 5 bases, the J end lost 7 bases, and 9 bases lay between the germline ends. This CDR3 is 12 amino acids long. CDR3 in amino acids: CASSLTRNEQFF. The CDR3 bases are TGTGCCAGCAGCCTAACTAGGAATGAGCAGTTCTTC.

This chain joins TRBV7-9 and TRBJ2-1, with D tentatively TRBD2 (5 bases). The CDR3 is 14 amino acids. Germline CDR1 SEHNR, CDR2 FQNEAQ (reference sequence). The germline V and J ends were trimmed by 1 base and 8 bases, with 12 bases remaining between them. CDR3 in amino acids: CASSLESAVHEQFF. The DNA of the CDR3 is TGTGCCAGCAGCTTAGAATCAGCGGTTCATGAGCAGTTCTTC. The full variable domain, rest sourced from reference TRBV7-9 and TRBJ2-1, is DTGVSQNPRHKITKRGQNVTFRCDPISEHNRLYWYRQTLGQGPEFLTYFQNEAQLEKSRLLSDRFSAERPKGSFSTLEIQRTEQGDSAMYLCASSLESAVHEQFFGPGTRLTVL.

The CDR3: CASSFLQGARETQYF. DNA for the CDR3: TGTGCCAGCAGTTTTCTCCAGGGGGCTAGAGAGACCCAGTACTTC. The J gene is TRBJ2-5, the V gene TRBV28; 8 bases map to TRBD1. Germline values: CDR1 MDHEN, CDR2 SYDVKM. V was pared by 3 bases and J by 4 bases, with 7 bases of the junction left unmatched. The CDR3 consists of 15 residues.

This clone was picked up one time. Other DNA sequences in the same sample also yield this CDR3. The rearrangement links TRBV6-1 to TRBJ2-1; D call uncertain. The length of the CDR3 is 10 residues. The V end lost 5 bases, the J end lost 5 bases, and 1 base lay between the germline ends. Per the germline V gene, CDR1 is MNHNS and CDR2 is SASEGT. The CDR3 spells CASSHNEQFF. The CDR3 DNA follows: TGTGCCAGCAGTCACAATGAGCAGTTCTTC.

This sequence joins TRBV11-2 and TRBJ1-1; no clear D. The CDR3 sequence is 15 residues long. V was trimmed by 1 base and J by 4 bases, leaving 13 bases between them. Germline V gene data show CDR1 as SGHAT and CDR2 as FQNNGV. For the CDR3, the DNA is TGTGCCAGCAGCTTAGGGTTTTTGTCGGGCACTGAAGCTTTCTTT. Translated: CASSLGFLSGTEAFF.

The CDR3 DNA follows: TGTGCCAGCAGTGCCTCGGGCAGCTCACCCTACGAGCAGTACTTC. This translates into CASSASGSSPYEQYF. The chain couples TRBV6-1 to TRBJ2-7; no definite D call. Germline CDR1 MNHNS, CDR2 SASEGT. Trimming pared 4 bases from V and 2 bases from J, leaving 15 bases between. The CDR3 loop spans 15 amino acids.

The chain uses TRBV5-1 and TRBJ2-1; D is unresolved. The CDR3 consists of 14 residues. The germline CDR1 and CDR2 sequences are SGHRS and YFSETQ. V was pared by 0 bases and J by 8 bases, with 12 bases between. The CDR3 spells CASSLAVSSDEQFF. The DNA for the CDR3 is TGCGCCAGCAGCTTGGCCGTAAGTTCCGATGAGCAGTTCTTC.

The rearrangement uses TRBV5-4 and TRBJ1-5, with unresolved D. The germline gives CDR1 SGHNT, CDR2 YYREEE (reference sequence). This CDR3 spans 15 amino acids. V gave up 0 bases and J gave up 5 bases, with 12 bases separating them. This CDR3 is CASSLGPAIYQPQHF. CDR3 DNA sequence: TGTGCCAGCAGCTTGGGGCCGGCAATATATCAGCCCCAGCATTTT.

This chain connects TRBV28 to TRBJ1-1; D may be TRBD1 (5 bases). CDR1 and CDR2 from the germline V gene are MDHEN and SYDVKM. V was shortened by 4 bases and J by 0 bases, with 18 bases between the two germline ends. CDR3 length: 17 residues. CDR3 amino acids: CASSSGRTVLMNTEAFF. The CDR3 nucleotides read TGTGCCAGCAGTTCGGGACGGACGGTCTTAATGAACACTGAAGCTTTCTTT.

This chain links TRBV5-1 with TRBJ1-2; no reliable D call. The CDR3 is made up of 13 amino acids. The ends were cut back, 4 bases at V and 3 bases at J, with 10 bases in the middle. The V gene's germline CDR1 is SGHRS and CDR2 YFSETQ. The CDR3 DNA follows: TGCGCCAGCAGCAAGGACCAGGACTATGGCTACACCTTC. Translated, it gives CASSKDQDYGYTF. Together with reference TRBV5-1 and TRBJ1-2, the CDR3 gives the full variable domain: KAGVTQTPRYLIKTRGQQVTLSCSPISGHRSVSWYQQTPGQGLQFLFEYFSETQRNKGNFPGRFSGRQFSNSRSEMNVSTLELGDSALYLCASSKDQDYGYTFGSGTRLTVV.

CDR3 sequence: CASSYSTGLGEQYF. Here the CDR3 DNA reads TGTGCCAGCAGTTACTCGACGGGGCTGGGCGAGCAGTACTTC. This chain connects TRBV6-5 to TRBJ2-7; perhaps D is TRBD1 or TRBD2 (5 bases each). Germline V lookup: CDR1 MNHEY, CDR2 SVGAGI. With 0 bases removed from V and 6 bases from J, the gap between germline ends came to 12 bases. There are 14 residues in the CDR3.

The chain employs TRBV7-9 and TRBJ1-5; the D is unclear. The V gene lost 2 bases and the J gene lost 4 bases, with 6 bases spanning the gap. The CDR3 has 13 residues. CDR1 and CDR2 from the germline V gene are SEHNR and FQNEAQ (reference sequence). The CDR3 bases are TGTGCCAGCAGCTTAACCCTTAATCAGCCCCAGCATTTT. Translated, it gives CASSLTLNQPQHF.

The chain combines TRBV29-1 with TRBJ2-1; the D gene is possibly TRBD1 (5 bases). This CDR3 is 14 amino acids long. CDR1 is SQVTM, CDR2 ANQGSEA, per germline. V was clipped by 2 bases and J by 0 bases, with 8 bases between them. CDR3 bases: TGCAGCGTTGAAAGACAGATCTCCTACAATGAGCAGTTCTTC. Translated: CSVERQISYNEQFF.

In regard to this clone: In the same sample, other DNA sequences code for this CDR3. The gene calls are TRBV11-3 and TRBJ2-3, with D perhaps TRBD2 (5 bases). The CDR3 is 13 amino acids. Between the trimmed V and J ends, which lost 2 bases and 3 bases, there was a span of 6 bases. The germline V gene has CDR1 SGHNT and CDR2 YENEEA. The DNA of the CDR3 is TGTGCCAGCAGCTTAAGCGGTACAGATACGCAGTATTTT. Residues: CASSLSGTDTQYF.

To note about this clone: The same CDR3 is also encoded by other DNA sequences in this sample. The rearrangement links TRBV28 to TRBJ1-4, with no clear D. The CDR3 spans 11 residues. Germline CDR1 and CDR2: MDHEN and SYDVKM. Trimming stripped 3 bases from V and 9 bases from J, with 5 bases between. Here the CDR3 DNA reads TGTGCCAGCAGTTTGACGCAAAAACTGTTTTTT. This encodes CASSLTQKLFF.

The chain links TRBV7-9 to TRBJ2-7; TRBD2 might be the D (5 bases). This CDR3 comprises 12 residues. Deletions cut 0 bases from V and 6 bases from J, with 6 bases between. Germline CDR1 SEHNR, CDR2 FQNEAQ (reference sequence). The CDR3 nucleotides are TGTGCCAGCAGCTTAGCGGGAGTCGAGCAGTACTTC. Translation gives CASSLAGVEQYF.

The chain employs TRBV5-1 and TRBJ2-1, with D possibly TRBD2 on 6 matching bases. The CDR3 is 16 amino acids. Germline lookup yields CDR1 SGHRS and CDR2 YFSETQ. Trimming left V 1 base short and J 3 bases short, with 14 bases between. CDR3 loop: CASSLNGSPIYNEQFF. The CDR3 DNA sequence: TGCGCCAGCAGCTTGAACGGGAGCCCCATCTACAATGAGCAGTTCTTC.

The gene calls are TRBV2 and TRBJ2-7; 10 nucleotides align to TRBD1. The junction had 4 bases not matched to a gene; V was cut back by 6 bases and J by 2 bases. The CDR3 contains 14 residues. CDR1 SNHLY and CDR2 FYNNEI come from the germline V gene. Here the CDR3 DNA reads TGTGCCAGCAGGGACAGGGGGAACGCCTACGAGCAGTACTTC. Protein sequence: CASRDRGNAYEQYF.

This rearrangement joins TRBV5-5 to TRBJ2-1; TRBD2 agrees at 8 bases. Per germline, CDR1 SGHKS and CDR2 YYEKEE (reference sequence). V trimming: 2 bases; J trimming: 0 bases; junction bases outside the gene matches: 13. CDR3 length: 19 residues. The CDR3 DNA is TGTGCCAGCAGCTTTTTAAGTCTAGCGGGTTTGAGCTCCTACAATGAGCAGTTCTTC. This codes for CASSFLSLAGLSSYNEQFF.

This clone was seen once. The genes are TRBV18 and TRBJ2-5, with TRBD1 matching over 9 bases. CDR3 length: 19 residues. The V gene end was trimmed by 4 bases and the J gene end by 4 bases; junction bases not matched to a gene: 19. Per the germline V gene, CDR1 is KGHSH and CDR2 is LQKENI. The chain's CDR3 is CASSLMISKTGTGIETQYF. In nucleotides, the CDR3 is TGTGCCAGCTCACTCATGATCAGCAAGACCGGGACAGGGATAGAGACCCAGTACTTC.

The genes are TRBV7-2 and TRBJ2-1, with D possibly matching TRBD2 (7 bases). Trimming took 1 base from V and 10 from J, leaving 14 bases between them. The CDR3 loop spans 14 amino acids. Per the germline V gene, CDR1 is SGHTA and CDR2 is FQGNSA. In DNA form, the CDR3 reads TGTGCCAGCAGCTTAGGCGGGGGCTTCGGGGAGCAGTTCTTC. As protein: CASSLGGGFGEQFF.

As concerns this clone: Other DNA sequences of this sample code for an identical CDR3. The chain recombines TRBV5-1 with TRBJ2-5, with unresolved D. CDR3 length equals 14 residues. CDR1 is SGHRS, CDR2 YFSETQ, per germline. Trimming cost V 0 bases and J 1 base, with 7 bases left between them. CDR3 nucleotides: TGCGCCAGCAGCTTGGAGGGCCCCCAAGAGACCCAGTACTTC. Amino acid sequence: CASSLEGPQETQYF. Full variable domain (remainder filled in from reference TRBV5-1 and TRBJ2-5): KAGVTQTPRYLIKTRGQQVTLSCSPISGHRSVSWYQQTPGQGLQFLFEYFSETQRNKGNFPGRFSGRQFSNSRSEMNVSTLELGDSALYLCASSLEGPQETQYFGPGTRLLVL.

The rearrangement joins TRBV5-1 to TRBJ2-3; D remains unclear. CDR3 length: 16 residues. V dropped 0 bases and J dropped 4 bases, with 15 bases sitting between them. Per germline, CDR1 SGHRS and CDR2 YFSETQ. CDR3 sequence: CASSLDQQKLADTQYF. For the CDR3, the DNA is TGCGCCAGCAGCTTGGACCAACAAAAATTAGCAGATACGCAGTATTTT.

The chain links TRBV7-6 to TRBJ1-5; D is unresolved. V was pared by 2 bases and J by 3 bases, with 11 bases between. Germline-derived CDR1 and CDR2 are SGHVS and FNYEAQ. CDR3 size: 15 residues. CDR3 sequence reads: CASSLIGLSNQPQHF. In nucleotides, the CDR3 is TGTGCCAGCAGCTTAATTGGGCTATCCAATCAGCCCCAGCATTTT.